A single sample is the source of the 8 T cell receptor beta chains below, sequenced in a study of blood T cell repertoires in COVID-19. Using immunoSEQ multiplex PCR, the repertoire was profiled, and TCRdb retains in-frame clones only, with some absent. The table has a few hundred thousand clones, nearly 90% seen once. Sequences were obtained from PBMCs or T cells enriched from blood (not recorded which). The receptors were gathered from a woman aged 25 to 39 who had recovered from COVID-19.

The chain has TRBV2 and TRBJ2-7; tentative D call: TRBD1 (5 bases). The V end lost 6 bases, the J end lost 0 bases, and 12 bases lay between the germline ends. Germline values: CDR1 SNHLY, CDR2 FYNNEI. The CDR3 sequence is 14 residues long. The CDR3 loop is CASRPQGHSYEQYF. The DNA for the CDR3 is TGTGCCAGCAGGCCCCAGGGCCACTCCTACGAGCAGTACTTC.

This chain connects TRBV12-3 or TRBV12-4 to TRBJ2-1; perhaps TRBD2 as D (5 bases). Trimming took off 4 bases at V and 7 bases at J, with 11 bases between the two ends. This CDR3 is built from 13 residues. CDR3 DNA: TGTGCCAGCAGTTACGGACTTCTGAATGAGCAGTTCTTC. Amino acids: CASSYGLLNEQFF.

V usage is TRBV30 and J usage is TRBJ2-7, with TRBD1 as a possible D gene (6 bases). The CDR3 is 15 residues long. Between the trimmed V and J ends, which lost 2 bases and 2 bases, there was a span of 16 bases. CDR1 and CDR2 (germline): GTSNPN, SVGIG (reference sequence). Here the CDR3 DNA reads TGTGCCTGGAGTCAGGGGTCCCGAGGGGCCTACGAGCAGTACTTC. Its translation: CAWSQGSRGAYEQYF. The whole variable domain, filled in from reference TRBV30 and TRBJ2-7, reads SQTIHQWPATLVQPVGSPLSLECTVEGTSNPNLYWYRQAAGRGLQLLFYSVGIGQISSEVPQNLSASRPQDRQFILSSKKLLLSDSGFYLCAWSQGSRGAYEQYFGPGTRLTVT.

This clone was picked up a small number of times. V and J are TRBV30 and TRBJ1-6; weak D call: TRBD1 (5 bases). This CDR3 region has 14 residues. V lost 4 bases to trimming and J lost 9 bases, with 16 bases between them. Germline V gene lookup returns CDR1 GTSNPN and CDR2 SVGIG (reference sequence). DNA for the CDR3: TGTGCCTGGAACACCGGGACTTTGTCTTCACCCCTCCACTTT. As protein: CAWNTGTLSSPLHF.

The chain is built from TRBV3-1 (or the pseudogene TRBV3-2) and TRBJ2-7; 7 bases agree with TRBD1. The CDR3 length is 18 residues. Trimming removed 4 bases from V and 1 base from J; junction bases left unmatched: 16. Looked up from germline, CDR1 is LGHDT and CDR2 is YNNKEL (reference sequence). DNA for the CDR3: TGTGCCAGCAGCCTAGAGTTGAGGGGGCGAGAAAAATCCTACGAGCAGTACTTC. This encodes CASSLELRGREKSYEQYF.

J is TRBJ2-5 and V is TRBV20-1; D is unclear. This CDR3 is 11 amino acids long. In germline, CDR1 is DFQATT, CDR2 SNEGSKA (reference sequence). The ends were cut back, 5 bases at V and 5 bases at J, with 9 bases in the middle. For the CDR3, the DNA is TGCAGTGCTGGTATACTGGAGACCCAGTACTTC. This sequence encodes CSAGILETQYF.

This sequence joins TRBV3-1 (or the pseudogene TRBV3-2) and TRBJ1-4, with no clear D. Trimming removed 0 bases at V and 6 bases at J, with 23 bases between. This CDR3 region has 19 residues. The germline CDR1 and CDR2 sequences are LGHDT and YNNKEL (reference sequence). CDR3 region: CASSQESSPRMAEDEKLFF. CDR3 nucleotides: TGTGCCAGCAGCCAAGAATCCTCCCCCAGGATGGCAGAAGATGAAAAACTGTTTTTT.

The chain links TRBV5-5 to TRBJ1-5; 7 positions agree with TRBD1. Trimming at V came to 4 bases and at J to 6 bases, leaving 10 bases not matched to a gene. CDR3 size: 15 residues. Germline V lookup: CDR1 SGHKS, CDR2 YYEKEE (reference sequence). CDR3 amino acids: CASSVDRVGGQPQHF. The CDR3 coding sequence is TGTGCCAGCAGCGTTGACAGGGTAGGCGGTCAGCCCCAGCATTTT.